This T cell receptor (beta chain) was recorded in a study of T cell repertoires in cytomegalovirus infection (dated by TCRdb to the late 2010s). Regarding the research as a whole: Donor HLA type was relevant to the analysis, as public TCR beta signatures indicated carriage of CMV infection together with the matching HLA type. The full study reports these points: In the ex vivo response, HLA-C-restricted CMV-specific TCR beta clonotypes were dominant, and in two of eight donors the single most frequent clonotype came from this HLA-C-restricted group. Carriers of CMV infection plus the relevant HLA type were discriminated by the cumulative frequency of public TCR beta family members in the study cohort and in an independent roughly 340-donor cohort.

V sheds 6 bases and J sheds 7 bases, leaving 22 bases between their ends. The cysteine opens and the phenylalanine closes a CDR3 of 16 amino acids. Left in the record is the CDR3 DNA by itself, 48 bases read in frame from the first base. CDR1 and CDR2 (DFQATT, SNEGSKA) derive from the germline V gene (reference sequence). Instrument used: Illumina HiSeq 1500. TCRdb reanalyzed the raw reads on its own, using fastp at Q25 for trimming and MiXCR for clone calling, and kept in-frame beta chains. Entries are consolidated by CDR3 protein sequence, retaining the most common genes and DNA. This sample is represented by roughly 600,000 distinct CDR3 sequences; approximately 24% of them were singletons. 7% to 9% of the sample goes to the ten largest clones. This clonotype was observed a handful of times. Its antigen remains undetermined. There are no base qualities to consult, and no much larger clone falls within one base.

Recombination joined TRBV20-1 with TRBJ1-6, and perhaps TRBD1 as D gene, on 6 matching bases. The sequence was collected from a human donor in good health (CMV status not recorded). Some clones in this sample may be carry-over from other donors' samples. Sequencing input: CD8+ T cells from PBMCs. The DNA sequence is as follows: TGCAGTGCCAACCCTGGGGGCAGCGGAGGAAATTCACCCCTCCACTTT. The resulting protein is CSANPGGSGGNSPLHF.